This T cell receptor (beta chain) was retrieved from a study of somatic mutations in cytotoxic T cells in rheumatoid arthritis. Study overall: The authors flow-sorted some V beta antibody-stained T-cell populations at nearly 100% purity, including V beta1+ cells that they sequenced for TCRB.

This clone turned up a few times. Its antigen remains unidentified. The study, taken as a whole, reports: The modest underrepresentation of TRBV07 observed in rheumatoid arthritis patients was not subjected to multiple-comparison adjustment. Each of about an eighth of the roughly 65 patients had a largest CD8+ clone that made up more than 20% of CD8+ cells. CD8+ clonality rose with age in rheumatoid arthritis patients, unlike in healthy controls.

Clones were sequenced by immunoSEQ multiplex PCR, and TCRdb holds only the in-frame ones, with some missing. Among roughly 20,000 clones listed, approximately 71% were seen once. CDR1 and CDR2 (germline): SEHNR, FQNEAQ (reference sequence). The CDR3 length is 12 residues. The germline V and J ends were trimmed by 5 bases and 3 bases, with 8 bases remaining between them. The clonotype originates from an adult with rheumatoid arthritis. Sequencing used CD8+ T cells sorted from blood. The rearrangement uses TRBV7-9 and TRBJ2-7; possibly TRBD1 or TRBD2 for D (6 bases each). The chain's CDR3 is CASSKGGYEQYF. In DNA, the CDR3 is TGTGCCAGCAGCAAGGGGGGCTACGAGCAGTACTTC.